This is a list of T cell receptor beta chains from one sample in a study of human T cells and chemical hapten exposure. TCRdb reanalysed the RACE reads using MiXCR and keeps one entry per CDR3 protein. This sample has 100,000 or so distinct CDR3 sequences, with 9.5% to 12% found just once. Source: whole blood, taken in connection with sensitization to the hapten diphenylcyclopropenone (DPC). These TCRs come from a woman in her forties with alopecia areata. Some clones in this sample may be carry-over from other donors' samples. The CDR3 runs from the conserved cysteine through the conserved F or W. Fields, in order: CDR3 protein, CDR3 DNA, J gene, D gene, clone size, V gene. D genes are given only for firm matches. Only part of the rows carry a size: once, few, many, or a class if the clone is expanded.

CASSARQGRSGEQYF | TGTGCCAGCAGCGCGCGACAGGGTCGGTCTGGCGAGCAGTACTTC | TRBJ2-7 | TRBD1 | - | TRBV7-3
CASSHPLRNFDEKLFF | TGTGCCAGCAGCCACCCCCTTAGAAACTTCGATGAAAAACTGTTTTTT | TRBJ1-4 | - | few | TRBV7-2
CSVRAGGEGFF | TGCAGCGTCCGAGCGGGGGGAGAGGGTTTCTTT | TRBJ1-1 | - | many | TRBV29-1
CASSPKKAGGPFDEQFF | TGTGCCAGCAGCCCAAAGAAAGCGGGAGGGCCGTTTGATGAGCAGTTCTTC | TRBJ2-1 | TRBD2 | many | TRBV7-2
CASSLFPGTSGSSGTDTQYF | TGTGCCAGCTCACTATTCCCGGGGACTAGCGGGAGTAGTGGCACAGATACGCAGTATTTT | TRBJ2-3 | TRBD2 | many | TRBV18
CASSRNRDSSYEQYF | TGTGCCAGCAGTCGAAACCGGGACAGCTCCTACGAGCAGTACTTC | TRBJ2-7 | TRBD1 | few | TRBV12-3/TRBV12-4
CASSLGGRRTDTQYF | TGCGCCAGCAGCTTGGGCGGGAGACGCACAGATACGCAGTATTTT | TRBJ2-3 | TRBD2 | few | TRBV5-1
CASSEDSTRTDTQYF | TGTGCCAGCAGTGAGGACAGCACTCGCACAGATACGCAGTATTTT | TRBJ2-3 | - | few | TRBV2
CASSLIRENEQFF | TGTGCCAGCTCATTAATCAGGGAGAATGAGCAGTTCTTC | TRBJ2-1 | - | few | TRBV18
CASNDGISSYEQYF | TGTGCCAGCAATGACGGGATCAGCTCCTACGAGCAGTACTTC | TRBJ2-7 | - | many | TRBV28
CASRRRQGTGELFF | TGTGCCAGCAGGCGCCGACAGGGCACCGGGGAGCTGTTTTTT | TRBJ2-2 | TRBD1 | many | TRBV12-3/TRBV12-4
CASSSRQLYYGYTF | TGTGCCAGCAGCTCCCGACAGTTGTACTATGGCTACACCTTC | TRBJ1-2 | - | few | TRBV13
CATSRELGEKLFF | TGTGCCACCAGCAGAGAGTTAGGGGAAAAACTGTTTTTT | TRBJ1-4 | - | few | TRBV15
CASRGGPYNSPLHF | TGTGCCAGCAGGGGGGGCCCCTATAATTCACCCCTCCACTTT | TRBJ1-6 | - | - | TRBV28
CSVGHRGGPDTQYF | TGCAGCGTTGGTCACAGGGGTGGCCCAGATACGCAGTATTTT | TRBJ2-3 | TRBD1 | many | TRBV29-1
CASSVEQKNSPLHF | TGTGCCAGCAGTGTAGAACAGAAGAATTCACCCCTCCACTTT | TRBJ1-6 | - | few | TRBV2
CASSLSPRTGFNEQFF | TGTGCCAGCAGCTTAAGTCCGCGGACAGGGTTCAATGAGCAGTTCTTC | TRBJ2-1 | TRBD1 | many | TRBV11-2
CASSFQETQYF | TGTGCCAGCAGCTTCCAAGAGACCCAGTACTTC | TRBJ2-5 | - | many | TRBV7-2
CASRVGTGTGYTF | TGTGCCAGCAGAGTCGGGACAGGGACTGGCTACACCTTC | TRBJ1-2 | TRBD1 | few | TRBV7-2
CASSFRGDDGYTF | TGTGCCAGCAGCTTTCGAGGGGATGATGGCTACACCTTC | TRBJ1-2 | - | few | TRBV5-8
CSTLATYNEQFF | TGCAGTACCCTAGCGACCTACAATGAGCAGTTCTTC | TRBJ2-1 | - | - | TRBV20-1
CSARVAGKRGNDYGYTF | TGCAGTGCTAGAGTGGCGGGAAAAAGGGGGAATGACTATGGCTACACCTTC | TRBJ1-2 | - | few | TRBV20-1
CASSSRAGGIYNEQFF | TGTGCCAGCAGCTCACGAGCGGGAGGTATCTACAATGAGCAGTTCTTC | TRBJ2-1 | TRBD2 | few | TRBV11-2
CASSKGQVHSNQPQHF | TGTGCCAGCAGTAAGGGACAGGTCCATAGCAATCAGCCCCAGCATTTT | TRBJ1-5 | TRBD1 | few | TRBV6-5
CASSTLVLAGGPYNEQFF | TGTGCCAGCAGCACCCTGGTCCTGGCGGGAGGGCCCTACAATGAGCAGTTCTTC | TRBJ2-1 | TRBD2 | many | TRBV11-2
CASSARPGGSYEQYF | TGTGCCAGCAGCGCCCGCCCCGGGGGTTCCTACGAGCAGTACTTC | TRBJ2-7 | - | - | TRBV5-8
CASSQDRAAGYTF | TGTGCCAGCAGCCAGGACAGGGCGGCTGGCTACACCTTC | TRBJ1-2 | TRBD1 | - | TRBV3-1
CSVEAYWGQGASQNTIYF | TGCAGCGTTGAAGCCTATTGGGGACAGGGGGCGTCTCAAAACACCATATATTTT | TRBJ1-3 | TRBD1 | many | TRBV29-1
CSIYTGIHEQFF | TGCAGTATTTATACAGGGATCCATGAGCAGTTCTTC | TRBJ2-1 | - | - | TRBV20-1
CASKGTATDTQYF | TGTGCCAGCAAGGGGACGGCCACAGATACGCAGTATTTT | TRBJ2-3 | - | - | TRBV6-2/TRBV6-3
CASSYRTGSSYNEQFF | TGTGCCAGCAGTTACCGGACAGGATCCTCCTACAATGAGCAGTTCTTC | TRBJ2-1 | TRBD1 | - | TRBV6-6
CASSYSGGSTDTQYF | TGTGCCAGCAGTTACTCCGGGGGAAGCACAGATACGCAGTATTTT | TRBJ2-3 | - | many | TRBV6-2/TRBV6-3
CASSHSTGDTEAFF | TGTGCCAGCAGCCACTCGACAGGGGACACTGAAGCTTTCTTT | TRBJ1-1 | TRBD1 | - | TRBV3-1
CASSQDSGGADNEQFF | TGCGCCAGCAGCCAAGATAGCGGGGGAGCGGACAATGAGCAGTTCTTC | TRBJ2-1 | TRBD2 | few | TRBV4-3
CASSLGPSSYEQYF | TGTGCCAGCAGCCTGGGACCAAGCTCCTACGAGCAGTACTTC | TRBJ2-7 | - | - | TRBV6-1
CSVNGLAGPDTQYF | TGCAGCGTTAACGGACTAGCGGGACCAGATACGCAGTATTTT | TRBJ2-3 | TRBD2 | - | TRBV29-1
CASRPTGTTNTIYF | TGTGCCAGCAGGCCTACCGGGACGACGAACACCATATATTTT | TRBJ1-3 | - | few | TRBV6-2/TRBV6-3
CSAAGVANTGELFF | TGCAGTGCTGCCGGGGTCGCGAACACCGGGGAGCTGTTTTTT | TRBJ2-2 | - | - | TRBV20-1
CASGPPYNEQFF | TGTGCCAGTGGACCTCCCTACAATGAGCAGTTCTTC | TRBJ2-1 | - | many | TRBV28
CASRNTGGNQETQYF | TGTGCCAGCAGGAATACAGGGGGCAACCAAGAGACCCAGTACTTC | TRBJ2-5 | TRBD1 | many | TRBV12-3/TRBV12-4
CASSSPSRETQYF | TGTGCCAGCAGTTCCCCATCGCGAGAGACCCAGTACTTC | TRBJ2-5 | - | many | TRBV28
CASSPIADTQYF | TGTGCCAGCAGCCCAATTGCAGATACGCAGTATTTT | TRBJ2-3 | - | few | TRBV7-2
CASRPGQPGNTEAFF | TGTGCCAGCAGACCGGGACAGCCAGGCAACACTGAAGCTTTCTTT | TRBJ1-1 | TRBD1 | many | TRBV6-2/TRBV6-3
CASSLTIAGDGSTQYF | TGTGCCAGCAGTCTAACCATCGCGGGCGATGGGAGTACGCAGTATTTT | TRBJ2-3 | - | - | TRBV6-5
CASSLVGLAIYNEQFF | TGTGCCAGCAGCTTAGTAGGGCTAGCGATATACAATGAGCAGTTCTTC | TRBJ2-1 | - | few | TRBV7-8
CAWSVGRSAGELFF | TGTGCCTGGAGTGTAGGCAGGTCCGCCGGGGAGCTGTTTTTT | TRBJ2-2 | - | many | TRBV30
CASSFPGLYNEQFF | TGTGCCAGCAGTTTCCCAGGACTTTACAATGAGCAGTTCTTC | TRBJ2-1 | - | - | TRBV28
CASSQDERVVTEAFF | TGCGCCAGCAGCCAAGACGAAAGGGTTGTAACTGAAGCTTTCTTT | TRBJ1-1 | - | few | TRBV4-1
CASSIPMGQGNNEQFF | TGTGCCAGTAGTATTCCCATGGGACAGGGCAACAATGAGCAGTTCTTC | TRBJ2-1 | TRBD1 | many | TRBV19
CASSQTGTDNEQYF | TGTGCCAGTAGCCAAACCGGGACGGATAACGAGCAGTACTTC | TRBJ2-7 | - | many | TRBV19
CASIGGASYNEQFF | TGTGCCAGCATCGGCGGGGCCTCGTACAATGAGCAGTTCTTC | TRBJ2-1 | - | few | TRBV28
CASSFRSGSGGKGSYEQYF | TGTGCCAGCAGCTTTAGATCTGGGAGCGGGGGGAAAGGGTCCTACGAGCAGTACTTC | TRBJ2-7 | TRBD2 | many | TRBV7-2
CASSGLAGAAGTGELFF | TGTGCCAGCTCGGGACTAGCGGGAGCCGCGGGGACCGGGGAGCTGTTTTTT | TRBJ2-2 | TRBD2 | - | TRBV18
CASSEAPAPEAFF | TGTGCCAGCAGTGAAGCGCCGGCTCCTGAAGCTTTCTTT | TRBJ1-1 | - | many | TRBV6-1